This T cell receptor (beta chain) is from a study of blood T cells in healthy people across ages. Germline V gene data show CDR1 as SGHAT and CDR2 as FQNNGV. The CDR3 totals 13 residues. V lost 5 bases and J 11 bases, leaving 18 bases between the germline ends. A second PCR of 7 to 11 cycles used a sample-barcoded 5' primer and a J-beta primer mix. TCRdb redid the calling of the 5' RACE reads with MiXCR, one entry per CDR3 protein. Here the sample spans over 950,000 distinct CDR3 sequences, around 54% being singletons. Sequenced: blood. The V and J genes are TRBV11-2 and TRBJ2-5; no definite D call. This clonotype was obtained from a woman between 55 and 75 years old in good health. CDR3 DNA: TGTGCCAGCAGCCTCACCGGGCCGGTCCAGCAGTACTTC. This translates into CASSLTGPVQQYF.